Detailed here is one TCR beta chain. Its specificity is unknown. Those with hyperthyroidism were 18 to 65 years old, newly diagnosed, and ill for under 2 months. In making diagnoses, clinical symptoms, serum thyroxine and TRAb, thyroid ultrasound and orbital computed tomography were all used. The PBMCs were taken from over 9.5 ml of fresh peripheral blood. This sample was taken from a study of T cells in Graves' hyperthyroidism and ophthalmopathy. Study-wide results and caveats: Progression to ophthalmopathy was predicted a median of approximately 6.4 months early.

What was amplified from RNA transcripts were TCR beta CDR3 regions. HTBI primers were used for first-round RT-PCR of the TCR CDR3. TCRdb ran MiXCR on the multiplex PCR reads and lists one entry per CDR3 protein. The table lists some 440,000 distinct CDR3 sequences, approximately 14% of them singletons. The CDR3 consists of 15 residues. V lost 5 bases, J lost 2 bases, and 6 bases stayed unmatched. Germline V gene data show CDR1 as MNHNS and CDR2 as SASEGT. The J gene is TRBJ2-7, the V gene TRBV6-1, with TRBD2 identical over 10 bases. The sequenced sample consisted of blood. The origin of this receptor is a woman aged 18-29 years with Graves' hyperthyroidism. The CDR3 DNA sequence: TGTGCCAGCAGTACCCTAGCGGGGGTTCCCTACGAGCAGTACTTC. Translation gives CASSTLAGVPYEQYF.